Below, 14 T cell receptor beta chains from the same sample are listed, as sequenced in a study of PD-L1 blockade in urothelial cancer. Time point meaning: peripheral blood 6 weeks after treatment start. Method: immunoSEQ multiplex PCR; TCRdb's copy keeps in-frame clones and lacks some. The sample has roughly 120,000 clones; about 89% are singletons. Sample: PBMCs, taken around atezolizumab (anti-PD-L1) treatment. Receptors originate from a man in his 60s with urothelial cancer.

The rearrangement joins TRBV9 to TRBJ2-1, with 8 bases lining up with TRBD2. Germline V gene lookup returns CDR1 SGDLS and CDR2 YYNGEE. Trimming took 0 bases from V and 7 from J; bases not matched to a gene: 6. The CDR3 length is 15 residues. This chain's CDR3 is CASSVGAGVYNEQFF. In nucleotides, the CDR3 is TGTGCCAGCAGCGTAGGAGCGGGAGTGTATAATGAGCAGTTCTTC.

A single count supports this clone. This chain links TRBV28 with TRBJ1-2; TRBD1 agrees at 8 bases. The CDR3 is 15 amino acids. V shed 4 bases, J shed 2 bases, and the junction held 6 bases outside the gene matches. CDR1 is MDHEN, CDR2 SYDVKM, per germline. The CDR3 reads CASSSGQGTNYGYTF. CDR3 bases: TGTGCCAGCAGTTCAGGACAGGGAACCAACTATGGCTACACCTTC.

The chain has TRBV11-3 and TRBJ2-7; 7 bases align to TRBD1. The CDR3 extends over 13 amino acids. V lost 6 bases to trimming and J lost 4 bases; unmatched junction nucleotides: 6. CDR1 is SGHNT, CDR2 YENEEA, per germline. CDR3 bases: TGTGCCAGCAGTAACAGGGGACGGTACGAGCAGTACTTC. It yields the protein CASSNRGRYEQYF.

The chain is built from TRBV5-1 and TRBJ1-1; 10 bases fit TRBD1. This CDR3 region has 19 residues. Germline V gene sequence: CDR1 SGHRS, CDR2 YFSETQ. V lost 4 bases to trimming and J lost 2 bases; unmatched junction nucleotides: 17. The CDR3 DNA sequence: TGCGCCAGCAGCCCAGACCCCGGGACAGGGGAGTTTATCAACACTGAAGCTTTCTTT. Translation gives CASSPDPGTGEFINTEAFF.

The chain joins TRBV10-3 to TRBJ1-5; 9 nucleotides agree with TRBD1. CDR1 and CDR2 (germline): ENHRY, SYGVKD. The CDR3 length is 18 residues. Germline trimming cut 0 bases from V and 2 bases from J; bases unmatched to any gene: 8. This chain's CDR3 is CAISESRTGDFGNQPQHF. The CDR3, as DNA: TGTGCCATCAGTGAGTCTAGGACAGGGGACTTTGGCAATCAGCCCCAGCATTTT.

Regarding this clone: The final CDR3 position lacks the conserved phenylalanine or tryptophan, pointing to a likely read error. No DNA is shown, since the ends of the CDR3 on it are uncertain; the CDR3 is the one TCRdb lists. This chain joins TRBV5-4 and TRBJ2-6; the table's D call, TRBD1, has no DNA check behind it. The CDR3 extends over 8 residues, inclusive of both ends. Germline assignment: CDR1 SGHNT and CDR2 YYREEE (reference sequence). CDR3 region: CASSTGQG.

The chain is built from TRBV19 and TRBJ1-1, with D possibly being TRBD1 (5 bases). The CDR3 sequence is 14 residues long. V lost 6 bases, J lost 0 bases, and 11 bases lay in between. Germline V lookup: CDR1 LNHDA, CDR2 SQIVND (reference sequence). The CDR3 sequence: CASRQGTMNTEAFF. CDR3 in DNA: TGTGCCAGTAGGCAGGGAACCATGAACACTGAAGCTTTCTTT.

The genes are TRBV5-1 and TRBJ2-5, with TRBD2 identical over 7 bases. Germline assignment: CDR1 SGHRS and CDR2 YFSETQ. The ends lost 2 bases at V and 5 bases at J; junction bases unmatched: 6. The CDR3 runs to 14 residues. For the CDR3, the DNA is TGCGCCAGCAGCTTTGGGGCGGGAGATGAGACCCAGTACTTC. This gives the protein CASSFGAGDETQYF. Variable domain in full (rest from reference TRBV5-1 and TRBJ2-5): KAGVTQTPRYLIKTRGQQVTLSCSPISGHRSVSWYQQTPGQGLQFLFEYFSETQRNKGNFPGRFSGRQFSNSRSEMNVSTLELGDSALYLCASSFGAGDETQYFGPGTRLLVL.

V and J are TRBV19 and TRBJ2-1; TRBD2 is a possible D gene (6 bases). V was trimmed by 7 bases and J by 4 bases, leaving 11 bases between them. The CDR3 runs 13 residues. The germline gives CDR1 LNHDA, CDR2 SQIVND (reference sequence). This CDR3 is CASKAGLYNEQFF. CDR3 sequence (DNA): TGTGCCAGTAAAGCAGGACTATACAATGAGCAGTTCTTC.

The chain links TRBV9 to TRBJ2-2, with TRBD2 identical over 12 bases. V dropped 1 base and J dropped 5; count of bases not matched to a gene: 9. Germline V gives CDR1 SGDLS, CDR2 YYNGEE. The CDR3 extends over 18 amino acids. The CDR3 nucleotides read TGTGCCAGCAGCGTAACCCCGGTCCTAGCGGGGGGGACCGGGGAGCTGTTTTTT. Its translation: CASSVTPVLAGGTGELFF.

The V gene is TRBV10-3, the J gene TRBJ2-5; maybe TRBD2 (5 bases). Deletions cut 3 bases from V and 5 bases from J, with 13 bases between. From germline, CDR1 is ENHRY and CDR2 SYGVKD. The CDR3 covers 14 residues. The CDR3 loop is CAISDTRGSETQYF. As DNA, the CDR3 is TGTGCCATCAGTGATACGAGAGGGTCTGAGACCCAGTACTTC.

CDR3 coding DNA: TGTGCCATCAGTCGGGGCGGGAACCAAAACACTGAAGCTTTCTTT. It yields the protein CAISRGGNQNTEAFF. V is TRBV10-3 and J is TRBJ1-1; D might be TRBD1 (5 bases). This CDR3 has 15 residues. The germline gives CDR1 ENHRY, CDR2 SYGVKD. V lost 5 bases to trimming and J lost 2 bases, with 15 bases between them.

The chain recombines TRBV4-2 with TRBJ1-3, with TRBD1 matching 7 bases. J was trimmed by 0 bases and V by 3 bases; bases with no gene match: 2. CDR3 size: 15 residues. CDR1 is LGHNA, CDR2 YNFKEQ, per germline. CDR3 protein: CASSQTGSSGNTIYF. DNA of the CDR3: TGTGCCAGCAGCCAGACAGGGAGCTCTGGAAACACCATATATTTT.

The CDR3 loop reads CASSQGQGEGYTF. CDR3 in DNA: TGTGCCAGCAGCCAGGGACAGGGAGAGGGCTACACCTTC. The chain links TRBV4-2 to TRBJ1-2; 9 bases match TRBD1. J was trimmed by 8 bases and V by 3 bases; bases with no gene match: 4. CDR3 length: 13 residues. In germline, CDR1 is LGHNA, CDR2 YNFKEQ.